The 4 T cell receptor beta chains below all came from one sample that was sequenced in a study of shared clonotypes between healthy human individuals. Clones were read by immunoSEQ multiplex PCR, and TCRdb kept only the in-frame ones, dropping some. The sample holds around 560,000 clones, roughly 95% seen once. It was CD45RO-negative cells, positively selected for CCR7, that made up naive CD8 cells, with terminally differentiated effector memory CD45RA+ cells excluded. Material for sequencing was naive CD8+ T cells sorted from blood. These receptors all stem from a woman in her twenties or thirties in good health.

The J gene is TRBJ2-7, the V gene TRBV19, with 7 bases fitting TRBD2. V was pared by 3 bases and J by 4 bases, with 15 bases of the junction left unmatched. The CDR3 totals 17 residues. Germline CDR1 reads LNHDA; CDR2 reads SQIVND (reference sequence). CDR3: CASSIRLATPTDYEQYF. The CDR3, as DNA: TGTGCCAGTAGTATCCGACTAGCCACACCAACTGATTACGAGCAGTACTTC.

The CDR3 nucleotides read TGTGCCAGCACCGAAACACTAGCATTCGGGTACGAGCAGTACTTC. As protein: CASTETLAFGYEQYF. The rearrangement joins TRBV28 to TRBJ2-7; D might be TRBD2 (6 bases). In germline, CDR1 is MDHEN, CDR2 SYDVKM. The V gene lost 7 bases and the J gene lost 4 bases, with 20 bases spanning the gap. The CDR3 length is 15 residues.

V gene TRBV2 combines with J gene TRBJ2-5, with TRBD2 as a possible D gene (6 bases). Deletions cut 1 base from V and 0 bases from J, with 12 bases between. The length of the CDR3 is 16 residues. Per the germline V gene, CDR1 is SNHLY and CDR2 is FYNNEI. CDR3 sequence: CASSEGGTQYQETQYF. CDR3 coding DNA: TGTGCCAGCAGTGAAGGGGGGACTCAGTACCAAGAGACCCAGTACTTC.

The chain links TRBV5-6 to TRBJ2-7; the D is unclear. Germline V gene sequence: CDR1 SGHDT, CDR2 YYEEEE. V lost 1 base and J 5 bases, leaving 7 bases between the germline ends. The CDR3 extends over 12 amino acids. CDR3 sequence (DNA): TGTGCCAGCAGCTTGTGGGGTAACGAGCAGTACTTC. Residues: CASSLWGNEQYF.